The 25 T cell receptor beta chains below were found in one sample sequenced in a study of tumor and adjacent non-tumor tissue in lung cancer. The template was RNA from unsorted bulk tissue. TCRbeta libraries were built with three rounds of nested PCR, modified from ARM-PCR. TCRdb redid the calling of the multiplex PCR reads with MiXCR, one entry per CDR3 protein. Of approximately 140,000 distinct CDR3 sequences in the sample, approximately 64% are singletons; the top ten hold 15% to 20%. Sample: lung tumor tissue. The receptors here all came from a man in his fifties or sixties with small cell lung cancer.

The J gene is TRBJ2-7, the V gene TRBV6-1; 8 bases map to TRBD1. V lost 7 bases, J lost 3 bases, and 8 bases stayed unmatched. Per the germline V gene, CDR1 is MNHNS and CDR2 is SASEGT. This CDR3 has 14 amino acids. CDR3 in DNA: TGTGCCAGCACACATGACAGGGGATTCTACGAGCAGTACGTC. Protein: CASTHDRGFYEQYV.

For this clonotype: A much larger clone is a single base away; this may be a read error. Lacking the conserved final phenylalanine or tryptophan, this CDR3 likely reflects a read error. The V and J genes are TRBV10-3 and TRBJ2-3; perhaps TRBD2 as D (6 bases). V lost 2 bases and J lost 0, with 6 bases in between. The CDR3 spans 14 residues. Germline CDR1 ENHRY, CDR2 SYGVKD. The CDR3 loop reads CAISEGGSTDTQYY. CDR3 bases: TGTGCCATCAGTGAGGGAGGGAGCACAGATACGCAGTATTAT.

The chain recombines TRBV6-1 with TRBJ2-3, with 9 bases matching TRBD1. The trim removed 8 bases at V and 4 bases at J, leaving 10 bases unmatched. Germline V gives CDR1 MNHNS, CDR2 SASEGT. CDR3 size: 15 residues. This CDR3 is CASFARDRDPDTQYF. As DNA, the CDR3 is TGTGCCAGCTTCGCCCGGGACAGGGATCCAGATACGCAGTATTTT.

This clonotype occurred a few times. The J gene is TRBJ2-3, the V gene TRBV12-5; D is unresolved. The V gene's germline CDR1 is LGHNT and CDR2 FRNRAP. V was trimmed by 1 base and J by 1 base, leaving 3 bases between them. This CDR3 has 13 amino acids. CDR3 loop: CASGLGGTDTQYF. The CDR3 nucleotides are TGTGCTAGTGGTTTGGGGGGCACAGATACGCAGTATTTT.

To note about this clonotype: Since a much larger clone is just one base distant, this may be a read error. This sequence joins TRBV7-9 and TRBJ1-4; 9 bases agree with TRBD1. CDR3 length: 15 amino acids. CDR1 is SEHNR, CDR2 FQNEAQ, per germline (reference sequence). In DNA, the CDR3 is TGTGGCAGCAGCTTAGCCGGGACAGGGTATGAAAAACTGTTTTTT. Translated: CGSSLAGTGYEKLFF.

Remarks on this clonotype: Relative to the germline gene, one junction end is altered; a read error may explain this. This chain connects TRBV10-3 to TRBJ1-1; TRBD1 matches 9 bases. From germline, CDR1 is ENHRY and CDR2 SYGVKD. This CDR3 has 16 residues. CDR3 coding DNA: TGTGCCATCAGGGATACAGGGGGCCTAATGAACACTGAAGCTATCTTT. Its protein is CAIRDTGGLMNTEAIF.

This chain links TRBV4-1 with TRBJ2-3; 10 bases match TRBD2. Trimming took 0 bases from V and 5 from J; bases not matched to a gene: 14. The CDR3 covers 19 residues. Germline V lookup: CDR1 MGHRA, CDR2 YSYEKL. CDR3 sequence reads: CASSQDSLAGVGRVDTQYF. Here the CDR3 DNA reads TGCGCCAGCAGCCAAGACTCGCTAGCGGGGGTCGGGCGTGTAGATACGCAGTATTTT.

The V and J genes are TRBV19 and TRBJ1-5; the D is unclear. This CDR3 has 19 amino acids. Trimming left V 5 bases short and J 0 bases short, with 23 bases between. Germline V gene lookup returns CDR1 LNHDA and CDR2 SQIVND (reference sequence). CDR3 nucleotide sequence: TGTGCCAGTAGTCCAAGGCCAAGGGCGCCACCCTATAGCAATCAGCCCCAGCATTTT. It is translated as CASSPRPRAPPYSNQPQHF. The full variable domain, completed using reference TRBV19 and TRBJ1-5, is DGGITQSPKYLFRKEGQNVTLSCEQNLNHDAMYWYRQDPGQGLRLIYYSQIVNDFQKGDIAEGYSVSREKKESFPLTVTSAQKNPTAFYLCASSPRPRAPPYSNQPQHFGDGTRLSIL.

As concerns this clonotype: The junction differs from germline at one of its ends, possibly a read error. V gene TRBV4-1 combines with J gene TRBJ2-2, with 7 nucleotides matching TRBD2. The V gene's germline CDR1 is MGHRA and CDR2 YSYEKL. The CDR3 runs 20 residues. The CDR3 nucleotides read TGCGCCAGCAGCCAAGTTCCCCCCCCGCAGTCCCACTCGAACAGCGGGAAGCTGCTTTTT. This encodes CASSQVPPPQSHSNSGKLLF.

With respect to this clonotype: Given a much more abundant clone one base away, this may be a read error. The chain employs TRBV5-4 and TRBJ2-5; D not certain. The CDR3 sequence is 13 residues long. CDR1 is SGHNT, CDR2 YYREEE, per germline (reference sequence). The CDR3 protein is CAVRAVTQETRYF. CDR3 coding DNA: TGTGCCGTTCGGGCGGTGACCCAAGAGACCCGGTACTTC. Filled out from reference TRBV5-4 and TRBJ2-5, the complete variable domain reads ETGVTQSPTHLIKTRGQQVTLRCSSQSGHNTVSWYQQALGQGPQFIFQYYREEENGRGNFPPRFSGLQFPNYSSELNVNALELDDSALYLCAVRAVTQETRYFGPGTRLLVL.

This clonotype was observed a few times. V and J are TRBV21-1 and TRBJ2-1; the DNA was not used to check the table's D call, TRBD1. TRBV21-1 is reported as a pseudogene. The CDR3 consists of 15 residues. CDR3 sequence: CASSGTGGSYNEQFF. CDR3 in DNA: TGTGCCAGCAGCGGGACAGGGGGATCCTACAATGAGCAGTTCTTC.

Comment on this clonotype: This could be a read error, since a much larger clone is one nucleotide away. The chain recombines TRBV12-3 or TRBV12-4 with TRBJ2-5; D is unresolved. Between the trimmed V and J ends, which lost 5 bases and 8 bases, there was a span of 12 bases. This CDR3 is 12 amino acids long. CDR3 DNA sequence: TGTGCCAGCAGTCGCGAAAGAGAAACCCAGTACTTC. Amino acids: CASSRERETQYF.

This clonotype has ten or more counts. The V call is TRBV6-1, the J call TRBJ2-3, with D unclear. Trimming removed 8 bases from V and 1 base from J, with 7 bases in between. The length of the CDR3 is 12 residues. Germline loops: CDR1 MNHNS, CDR2 SASEGT. The chain's CDR3 is CASWSGTDTQYF. CDR3 nucleotide sequence: TGTGCCAGCTGGTCGGGCACAGATACGCAGTATTTT.

Of note for this clonotype: Being one base from a much bigger clone, this may be a read error. V is TRBV6-6 and J is TRBJ2-5; TRBD1 matches 7 bases. The CDR3 has 15 amino acids. CDR1 is MNHNY and CDR2 is SVGAGI in the germline V gene (reference sequence). The CDR3 loop reads CTSSYFGDSMETQYF. CDR3 bases: TGTACCAGCAGTTACTTCGGGGACAGCATGGAGACCCAGTACTTC.

This clonotype was detected a few times. One end of the junction does not line up with germline, which may come from a read error. The V and J genes are TRBV4-1 and TRBJ1-3; maybe TRBD1 (6 bases). This CDR3 is 14 amino acids long. The germline V gene encodes CDR1 MGHRA and CDR2 YSYEKL. CDR3 residues: CANSQKEQGRPIYF. In nucleotides, the CDR3 is TGCGCCAACAGCCAAAAGGAACAGGGAAGGCCCATATACTTT.

The chain links TRBV9 to TRBJ2-1, with a possible D match to TRBD2 (6 bases). CDR3 length equals 15 residues. The V end lost 2 bases, the J end lost 12 bases, and 21 bases lay between the germline ends. Germline CDR1 and CDR2: SGDLS and YYNGEE. The CDR3 region has the DNA TGTGCCAGCAGCGTTGAGGTATTGGGGGTCGGGGGGCAGTTCTTC. Translating it yields CASSVEVLGVGGQFF.

V and J are TRBV20-1 and TRBJ2-1; D ambiguous. The V gene lost 6 bases and the J gene lost 9 bases, with 18 bases spanning the gap. The CDR3 is 13 amino acids. CDR1 and CDR2 from the germline V gene are DFQATT and SNEGSKA (reference sequence). CDR3 amino acids: CSARWLPGIEQFF. The CDR3 coding sequence is TGCAGTGCCAGGTGGTTACCCGGCATTGAGCAGTTCTTC.

In this sample, this clonotype turned up a few times. The CDR3 DNA is TGTGCCAGCAGCCAAGATCCAGGGGGCCCTGAAGCTTTCTTT. As protein: CASSQDPGGPEAFF. V and J are TRBV14 and TRBJ1-1; 8 bases map to TRBD1. The V gene's germline CDR1 is SGHDN and CDR2 FVKESK. The CDR3 consists of 14 residues. J was trimmed by 6 bases and V by 0 bases; bases with no gene match: 3.

About this clonotype: This clone may be a read error of a much larger clone one base away. The rearrangement joins TRBV28 to TRBJ1-2; no reliable D call. The ends were cut back, 3 bases at V and 4 bases at J, with 9 bases in the middle. CDR1 and CDR2 from the germline V gene are MDHEN and SYDVKM. This CDR3 has 13 amino acids. The CDR3 sequence: CASSFGTIYGYTF. The CDR3, as DNA: TGTGCCAGCAGTTTCGGCACAATCTATGGCTACACCTTC.

This clonotype has just a few counts. This chain connects TRBV6-6 to TRBJ2-5; D may be TRBD1 (7 bases). Trimming stripped 7 bases from V and 3 bases from J, with 12 bases between. Per germline, CDR1 MNHNY and CDR2 SVGAGI (reference sequence). The CDR3 is 13 amino acids. The CDR3 bases are TGTGCCAGCACCTCCAGGGGGGAAGAGACCCAGTACTTC. Protein: CASTSRGEETQYF.

Comments on this clonotype: It may be a read error: a sequence one base away is much more abundant. This sequence joins TRBV6-1 and TRBJ2-7; D is unresolved. The CDR3 consists of 13 residues. The germline gives CDR1 MNHNS, CDR2 SASEGT. V was trimmed by 7 bases and J by 1 base, leaving 11 bases between them. The DNA of the CDR3 is TGTGCCAGCACGAATGGCCGGTCCTACGAGCAGTACGTC. This gives the protein CASTNGRSYEQYV.

This clonotype has more than one count but fewer than ten. The junction does not match germline at one end; this may be a read error. This chain joins TRBV29-1 and TRBJ2-7; unclear D gene. CDR1 and CDR2 (germline): SQVTM, ANQGSEA. The CDR3 length is 14 residues. The CDR3 here is CSVGISSGSCEQYF. CDR3 DNA: TGCAGCGTTGGTATAAGCAGTGGCTCCTGCGAGCAGTACTTC.

This clonotype came up a few times. The chain recombines TRBV4-1 with TRBJ2-1; TRBD2 might be the D (7 bases). Between the trimmed V and J ends, which lost 3 bases and 5 bases, there was a span of 14 bases. CDR3 length: 15 amino acids. Germline V gene data show CDR1 as MGHRA and CDR2 as YSYEKL. The CDR3 here is CASSHVGGGDNEQFF. Here the CDR3 DNA reads TGCGCCAGCAGCCACGTAGGGGGGGGAGACAATGAGCAGTTCTTC.

In regard to this clonotype: Relative to the germline gene, one junction end is altered; a read error may explain this. The V gene is TRBV29-1, the J gene TRBJ2-1, with a possible D match to TRBD2 (7 bases). The CDR3 loop spans 16 amino acids. The germline CDR1 and CDR2 sequences are SQVTM and ANQGSEA. The CDR3 coding sequence is TGCAGTGTTGACGGGGGGCGGGGCGCGACGGGATATGAGCAGTTCTTC. It is translated as CSVDGGRGATGYEQFF.

About this clonotype itself: One end of the junction does not line up with germline, which may come from a read error. The chain uses TRBV11-1 and TRBJ2-2; TRBD1 agrees at 8 bases. Germline CDR1 SGHAT, CDR2 FQDESV (reference sequence). The CDR3 covers 16 residues. The DNA of the CDR3 is TGTGTCAGTAGCTCCCCGGACAGGGTAGACACTGGGGAGCTGTTTTTT. Protein product: CVSSSPDRVDTGELFF.